A selection of T cell receptor beta chains follows, all from one sample in a study of cytomegalovirus exposure and HLA in healthy donors. This table comes from immunoSEQ multiplex PCR, and its TCRdb copy is limited to in-frame clones, with some not included. In total, the table holds about 200,000 clones. The sequenced sample was PBMCs. Receptor source: a man under 40 in good health and CMV-seronegative. Both conserved end residues are trimmed from each CDR3.

V gene: TRBV7-9; J gene: TRBJ1-1; CDR3 protein: ASSLSEGRTGTEAF
V gene: TRBV6-6; J gene: TRBJ2-7; CDR3 protein: ASRLDGLAEAYEQY
V gene: TRBV15; J gene: -; CDR3 protein: ATSRAGGGSSYEQY
V gene: TRBV7-9; J gene: TRBJ2-2; CDR3 protein: ASSLGGPQFGELF
V gene: TRBV6-5; J gene: TRBJ1-1; CDR3 protein: ASRETGRAMRAF
V gene: TRBV23-1; J gene: TRBJ2-3; CDR3 protein: ASSQRLATQSTDTQY
V gene: TRBV7-3; J gene: TRBJ1-5; CDR3 protein: ASSQTTGTGADQPQH
V gene: TRBV7-9; J gene: TRBJ2-7; CDR3 protein: ASSSGQGGYEQY
V gene: TRBV6-4; J gene: TRBJ1-1; CDR3 protein: ASSPTGANTEAF
V gene: TRBV5-6; J gene: TRBJ2-7; CDR3 protein: ASSLEIPGAYEQY
V gene: TRBV28; J gene: TRBJ2-5; CDR3 protein: ASSFLTGGQETQY
V gene: TRBV10-3; J gene: TRBJ2-3; CDR3 protein: AISESLLSTDTQY
V gene: TRBV14; J gene: TRBJ1-2; CDR3 protein: ASSQEAMGPLYGYT
V gene: TRBV5-1; J gene: TRBJ2-1; CDR3 protein: ASSMGGGGVANEQF
V gene: TRBV28; J gene: TRBJ1-2; CDR3 protein: ASSLSPSDGYT
V gene: TRBV18; J gene: TRBJ1-2; CDR3 protein: ASSESQGQSNYGYT
V gene: TRBV27; J gene: TRBJ2-7; CDR3 protein: ASKRTGVYEQY
V gene: TRBV5-5; J gene: TRBJ1-2; CDR3 protein: ASSAGVTLYGYT
V gene: TRBV7-2; J gene: TRBJ2-7; CDR3 protein: ASSLAGSDRGYEQY
V gene: TRBV11-2; J gene: TRBJ2-5; CDR3 protein: ASSLGLAVQETQY
V gene: TRBV7-7; J gene: TRBJ2-7; CDR3 protein: ASSLIRTVYEQY
V gene: TRBV19; J gene: TRBJ1-3; CDR3 protein: ASSIDLSRGGGSGNTIY
V gene: TRBV5-1; J gene: TRBJ2-5; CDR3 protein: ASSIGQGETQY
V gene: TRBV14; J gene: TRBJ2-2; CDR3 protein: ASSQQDTGELF
V gene: TRBV7-9; J gene: TRBJ1-3; CDR3 protein: ASSLAGQVSGNTIY
V gene: TRBV21-1; J gene: TRBJ2-3; CDR3 protein: ASSKGSPGITLDTQY
V gene: TRBV2; J gene: TRBJ2-2; CDR3 protein: ASIDQLAGTGELF
V gene: TRBV9; J gene: TRBJ2-7; CDR3 protein: ASSLTGDFSYEQY
V gene: TRBV5-4; J gene: TRBJ2-2; CDR3 protein: ASSPGTSVNTGELF
V gene: TRBV10-3; J gene: TRBJ1-4; CDR3 protein: AISESPADRFEKLF
V gene: TRBV6-5; J gene: TRBJ1-2; CDR3 protein: ASSSPGGGYT
V gene: TRBV7-7; J gene: TRBJ2-1; CDR3 protein: ASSLGDKKF
V gene: TRBV10-3; J gene: TRBJ2-2; CDR3 protein: AIRPGQGFTGELF